One sample yielded the 20 T cell receptor beta chains listed below, sequenced in a study of technical replicates of blood from a few donors. Libraries were prepared by immunoSEQ multiplex PCR; TCRdb keeps only in-frame clonotypes and omits some of them. Of about 88,000 clones in the sample, around 92% are singletons; the top ten hold 0.2% to 0.3%. Sequences were obtained from T cells isolated from PBMCs. The source of these receptors is a human donor in good health.

The chain is built from TRBV5-1 and TRBJ2-1, with TRBD2 matching 10 bases. Germline lookup yields CDR1 SGHRS and CDR2 YFSETQ. There are 19 residues in the CDR3. Trimming removed 3 bases from V and 0 bases from J; junction bases left unmatched: 12. CDR3 sequence reads: CASSWGLAGDGSSYNEQFF. Written as DNA, the CDR3 is TGCGCCAGCAGCTGGGGGCTAGCGGGAGATGGGAGCTCCTACAATGAGCAGTTCTTC.

The V call is TRBV6-4, the J call TRBJ2-1; D is unresolved. Germline CDR1 reads MRHNA; CDR2 reads SNTAGT. The CDR3 has 15 amino acids. Between the trimmed V and J ends, which lost 3 bases and 0 bases, there was a span of 9 bases. In DNA form, the CDR3 reads TGTGCCAGCAGTGAATTACTTAGCTCCTACAATGAGCAGTTCTTC. It translates to CASSELLSSYNEQFF.

The chain couples TRBV11-2 to TRBJ1-3; D is possibly TRBD1 (5 bases). The germline gives CDR1 SGHAT, CDR2 FQNNGV. The V gene lost 5 bases and the J gene lost 1 base, with 21 bases spanning the gap. The CDR3 spans 18 residues. This chain's CDR3 is CASSPTRGGVLSGNTIYF. The CDR3 DNA sequence: TGTGCCAGCAGCCCGACCCGGGGCGGGGTGTTATCTGGAAACACCATATATTTT. Full variable domain (rest looked up from reference TRBV11-2 and TRBJ1-3): EAGVAQSPRYKIIEKRQSVAFWCNPISGHATLYWYQQILGQGPKLLIQFQNNGVVDDSQLPKDRFSAERLKGVDSTLKIQPAKLEDSAVYLCASSPTRGGVLSGNTIYFGEGSWLTVV.

The rearrangement joins TRBV6-1 to TRBJ2-7; a weak D match, TRBD1 (6 bases). The V end was cut by 6 bases, the J end by 2 bases, with 11 bases between. This CDR3 has 13 residues. Germline lookup yields CDR1 MNHNS and CDR2 SASEGT. Written as DNA, the CDR3 is TGTGCCAGCAGCCTCAGGACAGCCTACGAGCAGTACTTC. Its translation: CASSLRTAYEQYF.

This chain uses TRBV5-1 with TRBJ2-2, with unresolved D. The CDR3 runs to 14 residues. The germline V gene has CDR1 SGHRS and CDR2 YFSETQ. The V gene lost 2 bases and the J gene lost 1 base, with 6 bases spanning the gap. The CDR3 bases are TGCGCCAGCAGCTTATTCCAGAACACCGGGGAGCTGTTTTTT. This encodes CASSLFQNTGELFF.

V usage is TRBV12-5 and J usage is TRBJ2-2; 10 bases match TRBD1. Trimming removed 6 bases from V and 5 bases from J; junction bases left unmatched: 9. The CDR3 covers 16 residues. Germline values: CDR1 LGHNT, CDR2 FRNRAP. The CDR3 coding sequence is TGTGCTAGTGGCCGGGGACAGGGGCTTGGAACCGGGGAGCTGTTTTTT. Protein sequence: CASGRGQGLGTGELFF.

The chain is built from TRBV6-5 and TRBJ2-3; tentatively, D is TRBD2 (5 bases). V lost 0 bases, J lost 0 bases, and 10 bases lay in between. The germline V gene has CDR1 MNHEY and CDR2 SVGAGI. This CDR3 has 16 amino acids. The CDR3 region is CASSYSRATSTDTQYF. Written as DNA, the CDR3 is TGTGCCAGCAGTTACTCGAGGGCTACTAGCACAGATACGCAGTATTTT.

About this clone itself: Mismatch with germline at one junction end may stem from a read error. The rearrangement uses TRBV7-7 and TRBJ2-2; D is uncertain. The CDR3 consists of 14 residues. Germline CDR1 SSHAT, CDR2 FNYEAQ (reference sequence). Here the CDR3 DNA reads TGTGCTAGCAGTCGTGCCAGGAACACCGGGGAGCTGTTTTTT. It yields the protein CASSRARNTGELFF.

The chain recombines TRBV7-3 with TRBJ2-3; 13 bases are a match to TRBD2. With 4 bases clipped from V and 4 bases from J, the junction kept 2 bases outside the gene matches. This CDR3 is 15 amino acids long. Germline V CDR1 and CDR2: SGHTA, FQGTGA. CDR3 nucleotides: TGTGCCAGCAGCTCGGGACTAGCGGGACCAGATACGCAGTATTTT. It specifies CASSSGLAGPDTQYF.

The chain uses TRBV7-3 and TRBJ2-3, with D tentatively TRBD2 (5 bases). V was trimmed by 4 bases and J by 6 bases, leaving 23 bases between them. The CDR3 runs to 17 residues. Germline V gives CDR1 SGHTA, CDR2 FQGTGA. The CDR3 region is CASSSKPAGGFTDTQYF. Here the CDR3 DNA reads TGTGCCAGCAGCTCCAAGCCGGCGGGCGGGTTTACTGATACGCAGTATTTT.

The chain is built from TRBV18 and TRBJ1-6, with TRBD1 identical over 8 bases. The CDR3 contains 14 residues. Germline values: CDR1 KGHSH, CDR2 LQKENI. The ends lost 3 bases at V and 8 bases at J; junction bases unmatched: 3. Here the CDR3 reads CASSPGQDYSPLHF. CDR3 DNA sequence: TGTGCCAGCTCACCGGGACAGGACTATTCACCCCTCCACTTT.

The V call is TRBV9, the J call TRBJ2-1, with D hard to call. Deletions cut 3 bases from V and 9 bases from J, with 10 bases between. The CDR3 runs to 12 residues. Germline V gene lookup returns CDR1 SGDLS and CDR2 YYNGEE. In DNA form, the CDR3 reads TGTGCCAGCAGCGGTAACTGGTTTGAGCAGTTCTTC. Translated, it gives CASSGNWFEQFF.

The rearrangement uses TRBV7-6 and TRBJ2-2; 7 bases align to TRBD2. The CDR3 has 16 residues. The V segment lost 0 bases and the J segment 1 base; nucleotides outside the gene matches: 2. In germline, CDR1 is SGHVS, CDR2 FNYEAQ. The CDR3: CASSLAASGNTGELFF. Here the CDR3 DNA reads TGTGCCAGCAGCTTAGCGGCTAGCGGGAACACCGGGGAGCTGTTTTTT.

The rearrangement uses TRBV19 and TRBJ2-1; D is possibly TRBD2 (5 bases). The V gene lost 9 bases and the J gene lost 15 bases, with 12 bases spanning the gap. The CDR3 is made up of 9 amino acids. In germline, CDR1 is LNHDA, CDR2 SQIVND (reference sequence). In DNA form, the CDR3 reads TGTGCCAGCACCCCCCGGGGGTTCTTC. Translating gives CASTPRGFF.

This chain links TRBV2 with TRBJ1-3, with a possible D match to TRBD1 (5 bases). Germline V lookup: CDR1 SNHLY, CDR2 FYNNEI. Between the trimmed V and J ends, which lost 6 bases and 2 bases, there was a span of 11 bases. The CDR3 covers 14 residues. The CDR3 bases are TGTGCCAGCAGGGGAGGGACGGCTGGAAACACCATATATTTT. Translating it yields CASRGGTAGNTIYF. Drawing the rest from reference TRBV2 and TRBJ1-3, the complete variable domain is EPEVTQTPSHQVTQMGQEVILRCVPISNHLYFYWYRQILGQKVEFLVSFYNNEISEKSEIFDDQFSVERPDGSNFTLKIRSTKLEDSAMYFCASRGGTAGNTIYFGEGSWLTVV.

This clone was counted once. This chain connects TRBV6-5 to TRBJ2-7; unclear D gene. Germline CDR1 and CDR2: MNHEY and SVGAGI. CDR3 length: 12 residues. Between the trimmed V and J ends, which lost 6 bases and 3 bases, there was a span of 9 bases. DNA for the CDR3: TGTGCCAGCAGCAACAGAGACTACGAGCAGTACTTC. Its protein is CASSNRDYEQYF.

The V gene is TRBV7-9, the J gene TRBJ2-7; tentatively, D is TRBD2 (5 bases). The CDR3 has 11 residues. Germline V gene data show CDR1 as SEHNR and CDR2 as FQNEAQ (reference sequence). The germline V and J ends were trimmed by 5 bases and 7 bases, with 9 bases remaining between them. In DNA, the CDR3 is TGTGCCAGCAGCGGGGAGTGGGAGCAGTACTTC. As protein: CASSGEWEQYF.

V usage is TRBV11-2 and J usage is TRBJ1-2, with D uncertain. Trimming took 1 base from V and 2 from J, leaving 11 bases between them. CDR3 length: 15 amino acids. CDR1 and CDR2 from the germline V gene are SGHAT and FQNNGV. The chain's CDR3 is CASSLAPESNYGYTF. The DNA of the CDR3 is TGTGCCAGCAGCTTAGCCCCCGAGTCCAACTATGGCTACACCTTC.

This clone was seen only a few times. V gene TRBV14 combines with J gene TRBJ2-7; TRBD2 matches 7 bases. Germline lookup yields CDR1 SGHDN and CDR2 FVKESK. Germline trimming cut 1 base from V and 0 bases from J; bases unmatched to any gene: 9. CDR3 length equals 17 residues. The CDR3 spells CASSQGRGSGASYEQYF. CDR3 nucleotide sequence: TGTGCCAGCAGCCAAGGCCGAGGAAGCGGGGCCTCCTACGAGCAGTACTTC.

The J gene is TRBJ2-2, the V gene TRBV28; unclear D gene. Germline V lookup: CDR1 MDHEN, CDR2 SYDVKM. V dropped 5 bases and J dropped 4 bases, with 5 bases sitting between them. There are 12 residues in the CDR3. CDR3 amino acids: CASSVSTGELFF. CDR3 DNA sequence: TGTGCCAGCAGTGTGAGCACCGGGGAGCTGTTTTTT.